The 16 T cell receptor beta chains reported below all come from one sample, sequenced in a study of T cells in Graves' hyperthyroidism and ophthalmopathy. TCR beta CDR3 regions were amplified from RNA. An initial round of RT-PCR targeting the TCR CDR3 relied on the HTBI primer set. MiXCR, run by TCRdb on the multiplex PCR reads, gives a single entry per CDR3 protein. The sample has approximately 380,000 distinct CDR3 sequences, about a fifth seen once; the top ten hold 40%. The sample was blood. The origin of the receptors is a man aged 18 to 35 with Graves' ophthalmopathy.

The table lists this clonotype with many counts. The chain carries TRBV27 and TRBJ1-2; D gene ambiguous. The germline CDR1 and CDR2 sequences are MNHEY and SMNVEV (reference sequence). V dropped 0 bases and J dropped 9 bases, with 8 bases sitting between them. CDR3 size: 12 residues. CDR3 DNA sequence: TGTGCCAGCAGTTTATCGGGTGGGAGCTACACCTTC. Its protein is CASSLSGGSYTF.

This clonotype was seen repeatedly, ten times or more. This CDR3 is CASSPLGTGSNYGYTF. The CDR3 DNA reads as TGTGCCAGCAGTCCTCTCGGGACAGGGTCTAACTATGGCTACACCTTC. The chain carries TRBV28 and TRBJ1-2; 9 positions match TRBD1. Germline V gene data show CDR1 as MDHEN and CDR2 as SYDVKM. J was trimmed by 0 bases and V by 5 bases; bases with no gene match: 7. The CDR3 extends over 16 amino acids.

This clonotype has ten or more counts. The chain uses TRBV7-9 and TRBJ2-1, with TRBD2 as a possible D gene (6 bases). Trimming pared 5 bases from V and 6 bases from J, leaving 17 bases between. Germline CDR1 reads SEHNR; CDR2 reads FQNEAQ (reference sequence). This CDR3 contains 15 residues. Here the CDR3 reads CASSLGRLASNEQFF. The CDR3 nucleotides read TGTGCCAGCAGCCTCGGCCGGCTAGCGAGCAATGAGCAGTTCTTC.

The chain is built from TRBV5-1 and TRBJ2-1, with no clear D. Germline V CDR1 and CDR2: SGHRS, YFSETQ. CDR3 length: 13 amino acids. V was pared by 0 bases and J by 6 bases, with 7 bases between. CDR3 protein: CASSLEERNEQFF. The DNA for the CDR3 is TGCGCCAGCAGCTTGGAGGAACGCAATGAGCAGTTCTTC.

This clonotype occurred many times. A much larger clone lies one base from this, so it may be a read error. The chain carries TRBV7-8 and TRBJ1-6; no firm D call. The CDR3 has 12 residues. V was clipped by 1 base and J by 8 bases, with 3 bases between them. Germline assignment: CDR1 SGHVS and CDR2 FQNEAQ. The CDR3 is CASSLEDSPLHF. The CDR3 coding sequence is TGTGCCAGCAGCTTAGAGGATTCACCCCTCCACTTT.

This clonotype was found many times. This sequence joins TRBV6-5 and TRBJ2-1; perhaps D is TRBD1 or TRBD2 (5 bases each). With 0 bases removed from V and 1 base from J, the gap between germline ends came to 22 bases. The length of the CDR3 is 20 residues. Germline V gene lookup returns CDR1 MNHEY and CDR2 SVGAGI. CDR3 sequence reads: CASSYSRAGWGRGSYNEQFF. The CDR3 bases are TGTGCCAGCAGTTACTCGAGGGCGGGTTGGGGGAGAGGATCCTACAATGAGCAGTTCTTC.

CDR3 residues: CATSPVRGLNTEAFF. CDR3 coding DNA: TGTGCCACCAGCCCTGTGAGGGGACTGAACACTGAAGCTTTCTTT. This chain joins TRBV15 and TRBJ1-1; weak D call: TRBD1 (5 bases). Trimming took off 5 bases at V and 0 bases at J, with 13 bases between the two ends. This CDR3 has 15 amino acids. Germline-derived CDR1 and CDR2 are LNHNV and YYDKDF (reference sequence).

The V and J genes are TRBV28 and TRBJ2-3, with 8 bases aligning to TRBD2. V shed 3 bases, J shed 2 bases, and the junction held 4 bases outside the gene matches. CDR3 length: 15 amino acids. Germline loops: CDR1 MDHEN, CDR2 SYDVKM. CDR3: CASSFTAGATDTQYF. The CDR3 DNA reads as TGTGCCAGCAGTTTTACAGCGGGGGCCACAGATACGCAGTATTTT. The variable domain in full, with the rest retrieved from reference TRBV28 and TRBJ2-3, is DVKVTQSSRYLVKRTGEKVFLECVQDMDHENMFWYRQDPGLGLRLIYFSYDVKMKEKGDIPEGYSVSREKKERFSLILESASTNQTSMYLCASSFTAGATDTQYFGPGTRLTVL.

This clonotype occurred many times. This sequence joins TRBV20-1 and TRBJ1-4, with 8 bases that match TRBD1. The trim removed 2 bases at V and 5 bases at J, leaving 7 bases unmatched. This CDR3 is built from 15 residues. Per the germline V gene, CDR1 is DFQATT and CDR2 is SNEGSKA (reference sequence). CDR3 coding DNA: TGCAGTGCTAGAAGTGAGGACAGGGTAAATGAAAAACTGTTTTTT. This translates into CSARSEDRVNEKLFF.

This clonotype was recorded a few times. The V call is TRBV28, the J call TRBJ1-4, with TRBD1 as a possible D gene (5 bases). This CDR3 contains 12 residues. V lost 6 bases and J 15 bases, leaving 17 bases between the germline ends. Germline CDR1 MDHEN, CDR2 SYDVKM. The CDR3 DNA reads TGTGCCAGCAGAACGGCAGGGACCGCGGTGTTTTTT. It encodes CASRTAGTAVFF.

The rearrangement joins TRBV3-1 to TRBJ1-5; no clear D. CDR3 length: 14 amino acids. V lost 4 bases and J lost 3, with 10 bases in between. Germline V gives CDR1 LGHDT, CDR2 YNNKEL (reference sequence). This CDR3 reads CASSPGSDNQPQHF. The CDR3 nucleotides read TGTGCCAGCAGCCCCGGGAGCGACAATCAGCCCCAGCATTTT.

CDR3 nucleotide sequence: TGCAGCCTGGCGGAAGGAAACACCATATATTTT. Amino acid sequence: CSLAEGNTIYF. The chain has TRBV29-1 and TRBJ1-3; no reliable D call. The CDR3 sequence is 11 residues long. Trimming stripped 8 bases from V and 4 bases from J, with 9 bases between. CDR1 is SQVTM, CDR2 ANQGSEA, per germline.

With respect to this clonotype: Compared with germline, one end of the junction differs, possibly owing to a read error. The DNA of the CDR3 is TGTGCCAGCAGAGAAGATTGGGGGCCCCACAATGAGCAGTTCTTC. The encoded protein is CASREDWGPHNEQFF. V usage is TRBV6-1 and J usage is TRBJ2-1, with a possible D match to TRBD1 (6 bases). CDR1 is MNHNS, CDR2 SASEGT, per germline. The CDR3 consists of 15 residues.

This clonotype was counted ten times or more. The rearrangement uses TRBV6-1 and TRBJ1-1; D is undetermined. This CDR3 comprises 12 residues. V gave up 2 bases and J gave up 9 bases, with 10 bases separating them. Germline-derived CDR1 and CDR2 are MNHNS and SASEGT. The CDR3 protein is CASSEIDAKAFF. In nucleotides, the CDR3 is TGTGCCAGCAGTGAAATAGACGCCAAAGCTTTCTTT.

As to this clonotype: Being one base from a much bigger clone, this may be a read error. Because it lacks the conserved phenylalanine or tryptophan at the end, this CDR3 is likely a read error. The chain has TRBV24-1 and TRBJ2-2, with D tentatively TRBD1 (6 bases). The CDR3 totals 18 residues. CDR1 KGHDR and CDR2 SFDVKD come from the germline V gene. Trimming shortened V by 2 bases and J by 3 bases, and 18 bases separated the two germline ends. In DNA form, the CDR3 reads TGTGCCACCAGTGATTCGGGCGCCAGGGGAGAGGACACCGGGGAGCTGTTTCTT. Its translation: CATSDSGARGEDTGELFL.

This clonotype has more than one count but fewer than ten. The DNA for the CDR3 is TGTGCCACCTCGAAGGACAGGGCTGGGGCCAACGTCCTGACTTTC. As protein: CATSKDRAGANVLTF. The gene calls are TRBV6-1 and TRBJ2-6, with 8 bases lining up with TRBD1. Germline CDR1 reads MNHNS; CDR2 reads SASEGT. The length of the CDR3 is 15 residues. The junction had 7 bases not matched to a gene; V was cut back by 10 bases and J by 2 bases.